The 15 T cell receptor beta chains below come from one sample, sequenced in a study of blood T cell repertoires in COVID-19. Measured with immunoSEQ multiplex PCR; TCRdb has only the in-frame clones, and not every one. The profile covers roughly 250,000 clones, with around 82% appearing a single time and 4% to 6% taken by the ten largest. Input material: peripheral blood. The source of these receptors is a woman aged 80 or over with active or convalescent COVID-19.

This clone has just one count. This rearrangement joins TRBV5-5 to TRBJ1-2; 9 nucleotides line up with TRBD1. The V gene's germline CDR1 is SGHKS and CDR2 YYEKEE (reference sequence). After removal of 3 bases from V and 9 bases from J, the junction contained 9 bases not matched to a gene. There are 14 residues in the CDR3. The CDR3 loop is CASSWGQGTMSYTF. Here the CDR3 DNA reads TGTGCCAGCAGCTGGGGACAGGGAACTATGAGCTACACCTTC.

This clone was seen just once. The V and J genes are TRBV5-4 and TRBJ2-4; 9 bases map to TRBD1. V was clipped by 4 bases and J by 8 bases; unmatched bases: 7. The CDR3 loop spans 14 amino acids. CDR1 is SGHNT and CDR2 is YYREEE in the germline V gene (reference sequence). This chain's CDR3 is CASSAGQGMDIQYF. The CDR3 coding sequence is TGTGCCAGCAGCGCCGGACAGGGGATGGACATTCAGTACTTC.

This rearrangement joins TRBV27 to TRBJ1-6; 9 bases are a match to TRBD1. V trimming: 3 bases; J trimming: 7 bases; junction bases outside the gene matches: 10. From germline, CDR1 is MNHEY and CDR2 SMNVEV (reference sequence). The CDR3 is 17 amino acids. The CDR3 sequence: CASSFGGTTGGNSPLHF. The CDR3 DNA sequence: TGTGCCAGCAGTTTTGGGGGGACGACAGGGGGAAATTCACCCCTCCACTTT.

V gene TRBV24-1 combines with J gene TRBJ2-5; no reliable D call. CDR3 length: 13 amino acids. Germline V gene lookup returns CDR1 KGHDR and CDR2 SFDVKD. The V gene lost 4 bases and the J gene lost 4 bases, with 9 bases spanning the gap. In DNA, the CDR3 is TGTGCCACCAGTGAAACGAACGGAGAGACCCAGTACTTC. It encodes CATSETNGETQYF.

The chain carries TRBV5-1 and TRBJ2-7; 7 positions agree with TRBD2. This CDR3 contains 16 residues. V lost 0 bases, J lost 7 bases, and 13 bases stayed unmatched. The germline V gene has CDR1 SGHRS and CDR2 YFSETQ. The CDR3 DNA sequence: TGCGCCAGCAGCTTGGGGTTTGACAGTAGGGGAGGGGAGCAGTACTTC. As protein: CASSLGFDSRGGEQYF. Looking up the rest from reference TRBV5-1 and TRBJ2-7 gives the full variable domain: KAGVTQTPRYLIKTRGQQVTLSCSPISGHRSVSWYQQTPGQGLQFLFEYFSETQRNKGNFPGRFSGRQFSNSRSEMNVSTLELGDSALYLCASSLGFDSRGGEQYFGPGTRLTVT.

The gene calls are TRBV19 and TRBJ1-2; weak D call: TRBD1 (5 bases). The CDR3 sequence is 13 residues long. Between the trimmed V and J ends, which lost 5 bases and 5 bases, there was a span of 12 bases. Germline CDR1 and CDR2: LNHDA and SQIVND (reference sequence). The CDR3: CASSRGSAYGYTF. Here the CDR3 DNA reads TGTGCCAGTAGTCGGGGGTCGGCATATGGCTACACCTTC.

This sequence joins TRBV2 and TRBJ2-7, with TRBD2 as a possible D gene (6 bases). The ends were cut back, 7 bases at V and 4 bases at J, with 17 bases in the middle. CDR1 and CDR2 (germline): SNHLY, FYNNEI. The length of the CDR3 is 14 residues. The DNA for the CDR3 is TGTGCCAGCACCGAGCGGGCCGGACGGTACGAGCAGTACTTC. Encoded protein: CASTERAGRYEQYF.

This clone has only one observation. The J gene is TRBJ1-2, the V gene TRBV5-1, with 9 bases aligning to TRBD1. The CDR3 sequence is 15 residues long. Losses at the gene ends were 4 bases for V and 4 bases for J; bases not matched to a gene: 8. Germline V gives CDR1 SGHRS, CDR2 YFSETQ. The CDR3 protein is CASSPGDREAYGYTF. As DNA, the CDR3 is TGCGCCAGCAGCCCAGGGGACAGGGAGGCCTATGGCTACACCTTC. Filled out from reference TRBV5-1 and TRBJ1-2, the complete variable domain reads KAGVTQTPRYLIKTRGQQVTLSCSPISGHRSVSWYQQTPGQGLQFLFEYFSETQRNKGNFPGRFSGRQFSNSRSEMNVSTLELGDSALYLCASSPGDREAYGYTFGSGTRLTVV.

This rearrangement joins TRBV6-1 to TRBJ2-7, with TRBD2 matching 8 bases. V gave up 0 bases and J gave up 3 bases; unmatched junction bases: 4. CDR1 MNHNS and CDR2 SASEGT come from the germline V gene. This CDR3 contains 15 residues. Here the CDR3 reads CASSEALSGSYEQYF. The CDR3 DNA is TGTGCCAGCAGTGAAGCGCTAAGCGGGAGCTACGAGCAGTACTTC.

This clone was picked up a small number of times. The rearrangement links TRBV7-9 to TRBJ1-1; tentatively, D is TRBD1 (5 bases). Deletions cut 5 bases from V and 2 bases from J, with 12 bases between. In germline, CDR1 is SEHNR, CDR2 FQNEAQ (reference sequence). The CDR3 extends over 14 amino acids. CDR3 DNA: TGTGCCAGCAGCGGGGCCCTGGGAAACACTGAAGCTTTCTTT. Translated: CASSGALGNTEAFF.

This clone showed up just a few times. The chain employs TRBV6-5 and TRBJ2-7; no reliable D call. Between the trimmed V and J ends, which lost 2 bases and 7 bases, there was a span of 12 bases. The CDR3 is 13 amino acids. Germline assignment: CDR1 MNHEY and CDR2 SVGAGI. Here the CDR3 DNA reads TGTGCCAGCAGTTACGTCAGGTCTTCGGAGCAGTACTTC. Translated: CASSYVRSSEQYF.

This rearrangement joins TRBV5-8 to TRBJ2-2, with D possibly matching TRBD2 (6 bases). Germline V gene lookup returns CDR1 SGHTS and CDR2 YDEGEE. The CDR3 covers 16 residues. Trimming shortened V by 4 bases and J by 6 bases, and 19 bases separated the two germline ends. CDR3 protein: CASSPRRAGGPGELFF. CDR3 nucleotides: TGTGCCAGCAGCCCCCGGAGGGCGGGCGGGCCCGGGGAGCTGTTTTTT.

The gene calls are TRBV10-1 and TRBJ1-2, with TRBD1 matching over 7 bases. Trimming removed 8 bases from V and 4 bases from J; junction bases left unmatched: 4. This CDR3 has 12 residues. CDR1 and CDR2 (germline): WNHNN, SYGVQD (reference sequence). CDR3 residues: CASPRGIYGYTF. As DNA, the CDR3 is TGCGCCAGCCCCAGGGGGATCTATGGCTACACCTTC.

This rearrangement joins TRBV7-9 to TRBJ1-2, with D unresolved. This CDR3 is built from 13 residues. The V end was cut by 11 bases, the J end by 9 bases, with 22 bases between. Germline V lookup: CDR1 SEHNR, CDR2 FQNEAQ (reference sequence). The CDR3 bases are TGTGCCGCGGGATGGTTGGCCCTCGGGCGCTACACCTTC. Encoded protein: CAAGWLALGRYTF. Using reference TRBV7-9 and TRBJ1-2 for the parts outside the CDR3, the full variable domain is DTGVSQNPRHKITKRGQNVTFRCDPISEHNRLYWYRQTLGQGPEFLTYFQNEAQLEKSRLLSDRFSAERPKGSFSTLEIQRTEQGDSAMYLCAAGWLALGRYTFGSGTRLTVV.

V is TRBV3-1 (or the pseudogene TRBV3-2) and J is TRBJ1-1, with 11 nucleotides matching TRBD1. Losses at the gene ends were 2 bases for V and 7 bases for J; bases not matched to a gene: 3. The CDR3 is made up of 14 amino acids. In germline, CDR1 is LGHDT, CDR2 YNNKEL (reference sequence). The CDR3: CASSQPGTGGEAFF. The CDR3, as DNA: TGTGCCAGCAGCCAACCCGGGACAGGGGGTGAAGCTTTCTTT.